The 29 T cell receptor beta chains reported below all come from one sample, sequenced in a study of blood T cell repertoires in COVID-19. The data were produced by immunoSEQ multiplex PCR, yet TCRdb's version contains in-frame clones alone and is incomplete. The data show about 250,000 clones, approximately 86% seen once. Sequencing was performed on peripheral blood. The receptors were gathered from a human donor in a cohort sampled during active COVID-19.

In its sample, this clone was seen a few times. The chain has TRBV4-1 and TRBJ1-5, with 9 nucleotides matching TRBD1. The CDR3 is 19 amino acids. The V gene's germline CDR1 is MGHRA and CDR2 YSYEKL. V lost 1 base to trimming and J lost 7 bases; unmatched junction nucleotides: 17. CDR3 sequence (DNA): TGCGCCAGCAGCCAAGGGGTGCTGAGGAGGGACAGGGTCCGGCAGCCCCAGCATTTT. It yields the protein CASSQGVLRRDRVRQPQHF.

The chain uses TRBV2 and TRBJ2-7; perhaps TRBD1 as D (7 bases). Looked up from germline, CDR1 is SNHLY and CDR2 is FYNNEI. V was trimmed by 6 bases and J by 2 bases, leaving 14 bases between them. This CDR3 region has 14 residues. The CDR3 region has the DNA TGTGCCAGCAGGGCGGGGCAGGGGGCCTACGAGCAGTACTTC. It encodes CASRAGQGAYEQYF.

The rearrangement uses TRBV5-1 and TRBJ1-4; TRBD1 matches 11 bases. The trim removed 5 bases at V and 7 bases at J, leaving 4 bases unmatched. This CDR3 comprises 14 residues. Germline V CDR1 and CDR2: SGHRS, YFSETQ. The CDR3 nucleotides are TGCGCCAGCAGAGCCGGGACAGGGGGTGAAAAACTGTTTTTT. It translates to CASRAGTGGEKLFF.

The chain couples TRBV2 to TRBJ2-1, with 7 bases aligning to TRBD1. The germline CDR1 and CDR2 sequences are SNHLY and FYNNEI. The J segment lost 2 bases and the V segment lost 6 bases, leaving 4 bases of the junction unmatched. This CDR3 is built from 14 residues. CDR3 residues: CASSAQGAYNEQFF. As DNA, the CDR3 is TGTGCCAGCAGCGCGCAGGGGGCCTACAATGAGCAGTTCTTC.

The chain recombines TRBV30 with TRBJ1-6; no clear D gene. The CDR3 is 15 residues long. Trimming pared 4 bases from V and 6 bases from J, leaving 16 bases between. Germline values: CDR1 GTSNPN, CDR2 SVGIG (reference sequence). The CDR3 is CAWKITTEGNSPLHF. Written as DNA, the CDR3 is TGTGCCTGGAAAATTACTACGGAGGGTAATTCACCCCTCCACTTT.

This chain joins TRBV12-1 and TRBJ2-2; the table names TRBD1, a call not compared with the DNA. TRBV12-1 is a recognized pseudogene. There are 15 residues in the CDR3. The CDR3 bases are TGTGCCAGCAGCTCGGGACAGCGAAACACCGGGGAGCTGTTTTTT. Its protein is CASSSGQRNTGELFF.

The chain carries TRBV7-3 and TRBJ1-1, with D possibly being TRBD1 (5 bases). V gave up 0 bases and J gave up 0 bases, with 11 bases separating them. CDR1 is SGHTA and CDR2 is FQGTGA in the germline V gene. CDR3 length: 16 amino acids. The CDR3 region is CASSLTMPGMNTEAFF. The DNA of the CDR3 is TGTGCCAGCAGCTTAACTATGCCAGGGATGAACACTGAAGCTTTCTTT.

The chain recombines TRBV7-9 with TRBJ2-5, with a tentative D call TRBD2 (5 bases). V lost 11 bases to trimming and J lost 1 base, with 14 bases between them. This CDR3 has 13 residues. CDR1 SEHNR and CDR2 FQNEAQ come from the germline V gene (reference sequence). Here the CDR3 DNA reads TGTGCCTGTCGAGGGCAGGTCCAAGAGACCCAGTACTTC. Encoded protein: CACRGQVQETQYF. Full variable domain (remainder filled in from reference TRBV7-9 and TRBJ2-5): DTGVSQNPRHKITKRGQNVTFRCDPISEHNRLYWYRQTLGQGPEFLTYFQNEAQLEKSRLLSDRFSAERPKGSFSTLEIQRTEQGDSAMYLCACRGQVQETQYFGPGTRLLVL.

The CDR3 nucleotides are TGTGCCAGCTCACCGAGACAGGGGGAGGATGAGCAGTTCTTC. Translation gives CASSPRQGEDEQFF. The chain employs TRBV18 and TRBJ2-1; the match to TRBD1 covers 9 bases. V trimming: 3 bases; J trimming: 8 bases; junction bases outside the gene matches: 5. The CDR3 length is 14 residues. Germline V lookup: CDR1 KGHSH, CDR2 LQKENI.

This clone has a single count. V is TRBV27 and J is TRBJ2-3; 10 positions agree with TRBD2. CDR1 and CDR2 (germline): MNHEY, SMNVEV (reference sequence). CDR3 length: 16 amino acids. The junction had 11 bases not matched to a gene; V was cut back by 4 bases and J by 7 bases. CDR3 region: CASSSAAGGPWNTQYF. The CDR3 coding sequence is TGTGCCAGCAGTTCCGCAGCGGGAGGGCCCTGGAATACGCAGTATTTT.

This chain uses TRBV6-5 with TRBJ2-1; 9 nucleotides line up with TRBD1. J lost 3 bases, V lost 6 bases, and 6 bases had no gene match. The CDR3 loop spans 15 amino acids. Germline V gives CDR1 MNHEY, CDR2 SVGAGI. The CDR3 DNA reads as TGTGCCAGCAGCCTCTACAGGGGGCTCTACAATGAGCAGTTCTTC. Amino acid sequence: CASSLYRGLYNEQFF.

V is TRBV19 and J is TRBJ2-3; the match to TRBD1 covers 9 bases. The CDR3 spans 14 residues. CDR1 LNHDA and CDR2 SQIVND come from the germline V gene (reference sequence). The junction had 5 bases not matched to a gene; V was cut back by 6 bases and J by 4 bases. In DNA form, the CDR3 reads TGTGCCAGTAGCCGGACAGGGGTCGCAGATACGCAGTATTTT. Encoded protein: CASSRTGVADTQYF.

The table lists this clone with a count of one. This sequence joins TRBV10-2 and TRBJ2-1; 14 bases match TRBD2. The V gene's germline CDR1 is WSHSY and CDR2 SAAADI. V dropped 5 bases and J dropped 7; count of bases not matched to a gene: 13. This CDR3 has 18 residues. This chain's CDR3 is CASSSNRLAGGPRNEQFF. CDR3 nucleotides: TGCGCCAGCAGTTCCAATAGACTAGCGGGAGGGCCACGTAATGAGCAGTTCTTC.

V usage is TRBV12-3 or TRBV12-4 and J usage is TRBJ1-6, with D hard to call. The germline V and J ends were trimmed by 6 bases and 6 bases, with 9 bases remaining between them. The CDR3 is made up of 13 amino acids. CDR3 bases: TGTGCCAGCAGCCTTACAGTTAATTCACCCCTCCACTTT. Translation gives CASSLTVNSPLHF.

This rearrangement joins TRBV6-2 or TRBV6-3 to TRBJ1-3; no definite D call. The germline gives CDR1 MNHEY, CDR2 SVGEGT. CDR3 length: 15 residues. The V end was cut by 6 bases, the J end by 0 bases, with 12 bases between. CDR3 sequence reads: CASSRPSDSGNTIYF. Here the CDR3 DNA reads TGTGCCAGCAGCCGACCTAGCGACTCTGGAAACACCATATATTTT.

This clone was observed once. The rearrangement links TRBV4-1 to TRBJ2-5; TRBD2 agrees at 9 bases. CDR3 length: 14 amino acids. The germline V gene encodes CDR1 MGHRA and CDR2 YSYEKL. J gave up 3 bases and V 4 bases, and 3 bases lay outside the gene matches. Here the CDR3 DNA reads TGCGCCAGCAGCCCCCGGACTAGCGAAGAGACCCAGTACTTC. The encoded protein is CASSPRTSEETQYF.

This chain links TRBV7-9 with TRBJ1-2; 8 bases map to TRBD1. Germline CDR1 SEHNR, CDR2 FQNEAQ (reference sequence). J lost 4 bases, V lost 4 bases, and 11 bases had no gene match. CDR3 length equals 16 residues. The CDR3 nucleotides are TGTGCCAGCAGCTCGTCGGACAGGGACCATTTCTATGGCTACACCTTC. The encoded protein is CASSSSDRDHFYGYTF.

The CDR3 loop is CASSIDTTGGRETQYF. Written as DNA, the CDR3 is TGTGCCAGTAGTATAGATACGACAGGGGGCAGAGAGACCCAGTACTTC. The chain has TRBV19 and TRBJ2-5; TRBD1 agrees at 10 bases. The trim removed 0 bases at V and 4 bases at J, leaving 5 bases unmatched. Germline V gene data show CDR1 as LNHDA and CDR2 as SQIVND (reference sequence). The CDR3 sequence is 16 residues long.

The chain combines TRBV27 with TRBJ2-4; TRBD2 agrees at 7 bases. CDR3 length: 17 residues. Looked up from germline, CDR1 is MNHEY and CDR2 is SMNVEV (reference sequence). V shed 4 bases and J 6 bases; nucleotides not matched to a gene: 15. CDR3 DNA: TGTGCCAGCAGTTCTCTTGGGCGAGGTAGCGGGCCAAACATTCAGTACTTC. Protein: CASSSLGRGSGPNIQYF.

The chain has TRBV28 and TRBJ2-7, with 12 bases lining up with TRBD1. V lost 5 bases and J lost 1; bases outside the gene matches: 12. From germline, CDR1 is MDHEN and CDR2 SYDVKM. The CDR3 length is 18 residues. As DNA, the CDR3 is TGTGCCAGCAGTCCCGGGACAGGGGGCAGTACTTGGTCCTACGAGCAGTACTTC. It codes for CASSPGTGGSTWSYEQYF.

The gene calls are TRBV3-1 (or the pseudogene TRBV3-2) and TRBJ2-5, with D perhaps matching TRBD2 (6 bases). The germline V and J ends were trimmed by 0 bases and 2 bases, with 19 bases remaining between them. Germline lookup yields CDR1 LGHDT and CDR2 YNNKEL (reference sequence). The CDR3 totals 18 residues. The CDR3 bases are TGTGCCAGCAGCCAAGAAAAACCCGGAGCCGGACTACAAGAGACCCAGTACTTC. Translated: CASSQEKPGAGLQETQYF.

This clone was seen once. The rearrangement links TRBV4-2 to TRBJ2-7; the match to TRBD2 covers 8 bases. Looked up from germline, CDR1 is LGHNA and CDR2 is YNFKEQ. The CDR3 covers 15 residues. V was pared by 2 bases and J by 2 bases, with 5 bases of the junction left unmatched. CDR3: CASSQSIAGTYEQYF. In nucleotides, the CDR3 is TGTGCCAGCAGCCAATCAATAGCGGGGACCTACGAGCAGTACTTC.

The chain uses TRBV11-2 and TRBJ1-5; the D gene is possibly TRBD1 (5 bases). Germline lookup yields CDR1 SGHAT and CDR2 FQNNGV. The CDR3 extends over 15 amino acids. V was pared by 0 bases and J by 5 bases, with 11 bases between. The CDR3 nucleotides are TGTGCCAGCAGCTTAGAGGGGACTCGAGATCAGCCCCAGCATTTT. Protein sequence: CASSLEGTRDQPQHF.

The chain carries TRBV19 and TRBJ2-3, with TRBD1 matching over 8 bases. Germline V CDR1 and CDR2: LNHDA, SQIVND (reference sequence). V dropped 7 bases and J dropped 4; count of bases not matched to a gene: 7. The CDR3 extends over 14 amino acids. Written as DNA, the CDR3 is TGTGCCAGTACCCCAGAGGACAGGGCAGATACGCAGTATTTT. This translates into CASTPEDRADTQYF.

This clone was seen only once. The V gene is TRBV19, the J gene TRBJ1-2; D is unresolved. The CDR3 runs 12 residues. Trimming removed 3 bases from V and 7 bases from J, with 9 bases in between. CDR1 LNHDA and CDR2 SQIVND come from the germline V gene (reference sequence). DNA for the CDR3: TGTGCCAGTAGTATTGCGGATACTGGCTACACCTTC. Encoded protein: CASSIADTGYTF.

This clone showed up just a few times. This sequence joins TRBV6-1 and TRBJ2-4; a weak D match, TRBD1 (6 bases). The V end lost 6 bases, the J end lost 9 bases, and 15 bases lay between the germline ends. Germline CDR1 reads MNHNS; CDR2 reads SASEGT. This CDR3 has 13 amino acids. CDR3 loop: CASSTLQGGIQYF. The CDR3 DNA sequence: TGTGCCAGCAGCACTCTACAGGGTGGCATTCAGTACTTC.

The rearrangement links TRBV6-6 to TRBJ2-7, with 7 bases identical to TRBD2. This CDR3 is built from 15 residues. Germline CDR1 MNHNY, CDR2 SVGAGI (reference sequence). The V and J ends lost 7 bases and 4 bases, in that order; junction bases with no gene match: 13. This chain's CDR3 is CASTSGGGRRYEQYF. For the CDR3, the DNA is TGTGCCAGCACCTCGGGAGGTGGGAGGAGGTACGAGCAGTACTTC.

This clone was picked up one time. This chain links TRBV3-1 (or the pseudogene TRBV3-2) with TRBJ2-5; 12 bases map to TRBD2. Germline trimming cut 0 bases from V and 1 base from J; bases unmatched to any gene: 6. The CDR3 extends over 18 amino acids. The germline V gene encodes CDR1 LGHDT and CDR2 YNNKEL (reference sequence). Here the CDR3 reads CASSQDDPSGGVQETQYF. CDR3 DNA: TGTGCCAGCAGCCAAGATGACCCTAGCGGGGGGGTCCAAGAGACCCAGTACTTC.

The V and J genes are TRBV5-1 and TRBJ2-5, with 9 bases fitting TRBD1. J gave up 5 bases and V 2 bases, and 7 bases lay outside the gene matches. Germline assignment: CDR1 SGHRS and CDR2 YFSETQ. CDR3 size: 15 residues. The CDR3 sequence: CASSLGQGSGETQYF. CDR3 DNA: TGCGCCAGCAGCTTAGGACAGGGGAGTGGTGAGACCCAGTACTTC.